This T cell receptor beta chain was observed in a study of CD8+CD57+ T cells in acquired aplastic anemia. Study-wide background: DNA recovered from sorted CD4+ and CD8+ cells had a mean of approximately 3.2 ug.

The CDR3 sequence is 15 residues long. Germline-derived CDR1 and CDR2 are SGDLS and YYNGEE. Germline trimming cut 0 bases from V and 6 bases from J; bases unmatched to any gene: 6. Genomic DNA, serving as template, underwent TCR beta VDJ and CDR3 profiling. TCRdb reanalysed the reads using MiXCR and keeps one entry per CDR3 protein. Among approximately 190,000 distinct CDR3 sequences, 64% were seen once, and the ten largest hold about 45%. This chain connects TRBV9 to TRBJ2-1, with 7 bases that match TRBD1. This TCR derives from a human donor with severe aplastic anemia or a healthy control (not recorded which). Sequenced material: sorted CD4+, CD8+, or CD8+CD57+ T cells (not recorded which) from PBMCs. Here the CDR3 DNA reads TGTGCCAGCAGCGTAGGTGGGACAGCCGTCAATGAGCAGTTCTTC. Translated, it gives CASSVGGTAVNEQFF.